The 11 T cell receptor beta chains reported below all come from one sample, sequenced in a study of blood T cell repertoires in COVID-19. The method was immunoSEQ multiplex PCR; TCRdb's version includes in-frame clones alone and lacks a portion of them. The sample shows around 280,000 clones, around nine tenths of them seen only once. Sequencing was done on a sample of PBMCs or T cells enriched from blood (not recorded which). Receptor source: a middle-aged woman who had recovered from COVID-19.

CDR3 region: CASTESRGRETQYF. The CDR3 nucleotides are TGTGCCAGCACAGAGAGCAGGGGGCGAGAGACCCAGTACTTC. This chain connects TRBV6-5 to TRBJ2-5; TRBD1 agrees at 8 bases. The CDR3 totals 14 residues. The V segment lost 7 bases and the J segment 4 bases; nucleotides outside the gene matches: 8. Germline V gives CDR1 MNHEY, CDR2 SVGAGI.

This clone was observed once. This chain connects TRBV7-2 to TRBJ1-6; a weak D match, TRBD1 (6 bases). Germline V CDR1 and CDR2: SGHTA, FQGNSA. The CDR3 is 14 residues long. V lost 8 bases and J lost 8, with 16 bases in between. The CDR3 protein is CASGLDRTYSPLHF. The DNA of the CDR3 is TGTGCCAGCGGCCTGGACAGAACATATTCACCCCTCCACTTT. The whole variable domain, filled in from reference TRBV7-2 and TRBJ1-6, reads GAGVSQSPSNKVTEKGKDVELRCDPISGHTALYWYRQSLGQGLEFLIYFQGNSAPDKSGLPSDRFSAERTGGSVSTLTIQRTQQEDSAVYLCASGLDRTYSPLHFGNGTRLTVT.

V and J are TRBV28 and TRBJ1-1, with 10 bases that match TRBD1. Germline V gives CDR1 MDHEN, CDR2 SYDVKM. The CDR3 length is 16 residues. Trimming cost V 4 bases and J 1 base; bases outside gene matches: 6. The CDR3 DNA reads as TGTGCCAGCAGTTCTCCGACAGGGGGCCCGAACACTGAAGCTTTCTTT. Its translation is CASSSPTGGPNTEAFF.

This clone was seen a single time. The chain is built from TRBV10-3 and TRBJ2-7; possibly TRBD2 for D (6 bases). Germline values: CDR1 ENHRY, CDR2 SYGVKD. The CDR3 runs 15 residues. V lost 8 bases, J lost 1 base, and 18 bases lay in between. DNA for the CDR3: TGTGCCATCGCCGATTGGGGGGACGCGTCCTACGAGCAGTACTTC. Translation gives CAIADWGDASYEQYF.

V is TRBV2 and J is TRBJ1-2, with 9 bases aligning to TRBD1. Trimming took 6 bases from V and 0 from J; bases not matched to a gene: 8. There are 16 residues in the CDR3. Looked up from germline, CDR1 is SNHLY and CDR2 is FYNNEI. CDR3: CASRLQGASANYGYTF. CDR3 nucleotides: TGTGCCAGCAGACTACAGGGGGCCTCAGCTAACTATGGCTACACCTTC.

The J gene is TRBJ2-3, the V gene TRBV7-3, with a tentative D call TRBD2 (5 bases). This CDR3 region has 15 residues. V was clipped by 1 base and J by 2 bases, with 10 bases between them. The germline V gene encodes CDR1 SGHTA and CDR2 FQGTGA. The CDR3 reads CASSLRGSPTDTQYF. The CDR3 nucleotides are TGTGCCAGCAGCTTAAGAGGGAGCCCCACAGATACGCAGTATTTT. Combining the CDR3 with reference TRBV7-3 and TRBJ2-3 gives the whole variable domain GAGVSQTPSNKVTEKGKYVELRCDPISGHTALYWYRQSLGQGPEFLIYFQGTGAADDSGLPNDRFFAVRPEGSVSTLKIQRTERGDSAVYLCASSLRGSPTDTQYFGPGTRLTVL.

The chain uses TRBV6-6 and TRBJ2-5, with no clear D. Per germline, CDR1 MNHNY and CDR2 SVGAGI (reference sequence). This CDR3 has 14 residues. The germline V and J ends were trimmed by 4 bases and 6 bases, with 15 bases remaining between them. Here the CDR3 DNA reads TGTGCCAGCAGTTCCCGCTCCCCTACCCAGACCCAGTACTTC. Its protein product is CASSSRSPTQTQYF.

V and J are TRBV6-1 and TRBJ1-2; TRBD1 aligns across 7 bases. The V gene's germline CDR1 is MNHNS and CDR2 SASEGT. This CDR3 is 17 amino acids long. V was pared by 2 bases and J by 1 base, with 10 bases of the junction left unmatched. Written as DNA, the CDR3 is TGTGCCAGCAGTGAAAGGGGGGACAGTTCGGGTAACTATGGCTACACCTTC. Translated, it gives CASSERGDSSGNYGYTF.

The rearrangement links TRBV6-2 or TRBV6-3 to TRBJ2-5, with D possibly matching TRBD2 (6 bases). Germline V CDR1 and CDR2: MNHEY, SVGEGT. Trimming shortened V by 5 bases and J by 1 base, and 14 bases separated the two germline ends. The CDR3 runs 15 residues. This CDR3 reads CASSPYGRGQETQYF. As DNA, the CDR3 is TGTGCCAGCAGTCCCTATGGGCGGGGCCAAGAGACCCAGTACTTC.

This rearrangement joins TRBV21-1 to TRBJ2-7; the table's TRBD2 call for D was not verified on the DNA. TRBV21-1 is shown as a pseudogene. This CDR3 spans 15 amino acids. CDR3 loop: CASSKVGGSLYEQYF. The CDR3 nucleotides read TGTGCCAGCAGCAAAGTAGGCGGGAGTTTGTACGAGCAGTACTTC.

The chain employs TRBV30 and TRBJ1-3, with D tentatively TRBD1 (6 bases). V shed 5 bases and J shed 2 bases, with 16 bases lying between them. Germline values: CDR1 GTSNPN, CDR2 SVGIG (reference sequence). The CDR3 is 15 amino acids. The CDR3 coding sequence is TGTGCCTGGGACACCGGGACACTGGCTGGAAACACCATATATTTT. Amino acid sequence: CAWDTGTLAGNTIYF.